This TCR beta chain is drawn from a study of T cell repertoires in cytomegalovirus infection. Worth noting for this clonotype: Antigen: not known.

Each CDR3 protein is one row after TCRdb ran MiXCR on the reads. The table shows approximately 730,000 distinct CDR3 sequences, with 25% to 30% occurring only once. V lost 0 bases to trimming and J lost 4 bases; unmatched junction nucleotides: 12. Germline values: CDR1 SGHVS, CDR2 FNYEAQ. The CDR3 is made up of 18 amino acids. This receptor was identified in a human donor in good health (CMV status not recorded). Some clones in this sample may be carry-over from other donors' samples. The material sequenced was cultured CD8+ T cells from PBMCs, taken from culture after CMV antigen stimulation. The chain is built from TRBV7-6 and TRBJ2-7; 10 positions match TRBD1. CDR3 DNA sequence: TGTGCCAGCAGCTTAGCGGGGACAGGGGCTCTCCCACTTTACGAGCAGTACTTC. As protein: CASSLAGTGALPLYEQYF.